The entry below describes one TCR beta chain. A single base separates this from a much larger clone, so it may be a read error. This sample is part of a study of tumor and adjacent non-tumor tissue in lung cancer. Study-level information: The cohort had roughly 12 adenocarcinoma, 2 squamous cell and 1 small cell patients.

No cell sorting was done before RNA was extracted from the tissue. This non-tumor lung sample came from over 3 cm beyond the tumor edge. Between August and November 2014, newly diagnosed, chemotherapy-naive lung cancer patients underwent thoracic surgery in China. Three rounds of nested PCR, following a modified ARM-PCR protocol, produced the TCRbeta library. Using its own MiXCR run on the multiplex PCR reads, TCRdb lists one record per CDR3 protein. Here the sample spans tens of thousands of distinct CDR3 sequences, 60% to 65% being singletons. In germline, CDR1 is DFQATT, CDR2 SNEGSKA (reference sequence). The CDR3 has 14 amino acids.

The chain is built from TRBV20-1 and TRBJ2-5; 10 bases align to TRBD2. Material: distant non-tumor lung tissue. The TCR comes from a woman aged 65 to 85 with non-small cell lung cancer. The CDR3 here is CNARGSGRQETQYF. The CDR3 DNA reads TGCAATGCTAGAGGTAGCGGGAGGCAAGAGACCCAGTACTTC.